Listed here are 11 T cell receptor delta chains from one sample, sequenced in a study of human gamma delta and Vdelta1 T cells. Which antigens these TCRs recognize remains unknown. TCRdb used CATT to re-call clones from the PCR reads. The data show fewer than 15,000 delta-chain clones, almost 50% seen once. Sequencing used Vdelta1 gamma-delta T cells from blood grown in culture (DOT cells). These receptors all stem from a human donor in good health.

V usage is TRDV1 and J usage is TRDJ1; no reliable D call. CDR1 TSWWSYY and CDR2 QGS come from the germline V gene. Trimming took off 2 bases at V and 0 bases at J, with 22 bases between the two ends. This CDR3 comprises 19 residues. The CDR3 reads CALGETDLKWTKNTDKLIF. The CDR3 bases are TGTGCTCTTGGGGAAACCGACTTAAAGTGGACCAAAAACACCGATAAACTCATCTTT.

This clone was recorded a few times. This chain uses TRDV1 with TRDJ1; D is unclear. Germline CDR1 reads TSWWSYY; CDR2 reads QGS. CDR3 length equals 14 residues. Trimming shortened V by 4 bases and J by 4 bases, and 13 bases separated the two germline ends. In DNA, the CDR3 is TGTGCTCTTGGGGGAAGACATGGGCACGATAAACTCATCTTT. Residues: CALGGRHGHDKLIF.

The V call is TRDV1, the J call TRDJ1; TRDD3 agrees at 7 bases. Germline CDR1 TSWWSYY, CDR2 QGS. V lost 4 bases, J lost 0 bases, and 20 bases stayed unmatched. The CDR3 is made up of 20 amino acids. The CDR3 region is CALGGLLGPGIAGNTDKLIF. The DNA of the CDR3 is TGTGCTCTTGGGGGACTACTGGGGCCTGGGATAGCGGGGAACACCGATAAACTCATCTTT.

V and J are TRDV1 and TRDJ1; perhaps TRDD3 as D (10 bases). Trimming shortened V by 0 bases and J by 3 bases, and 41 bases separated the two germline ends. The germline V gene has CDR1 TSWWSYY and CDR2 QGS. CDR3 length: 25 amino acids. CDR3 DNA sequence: TGTGCTCTTGGGGAACTAGGGGGGCCTTCCTACTTTTCTACCCCTACTGGGGGATGTTCCGATAAACTCATCTTT. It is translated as CALGELGGPSYFSTPTGGCSDKLIF.

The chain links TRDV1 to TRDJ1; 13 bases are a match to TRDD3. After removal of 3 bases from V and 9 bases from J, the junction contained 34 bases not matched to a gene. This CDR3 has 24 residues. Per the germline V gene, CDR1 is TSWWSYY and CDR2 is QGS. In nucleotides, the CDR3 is TGTGCTCTTGGGGACCCCCTTTTCCCTGTACTGGGGGATACGCGTACCCCACCGGGTAAGGAACTCATCTTT. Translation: CALGDPLFPVLGDTRTPPGKELIF.

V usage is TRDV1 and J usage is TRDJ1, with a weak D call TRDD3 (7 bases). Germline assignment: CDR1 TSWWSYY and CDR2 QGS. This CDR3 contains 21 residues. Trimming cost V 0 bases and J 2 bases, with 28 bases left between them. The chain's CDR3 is CALGELRAFLKGLGKTDKLIF. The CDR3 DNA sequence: TGTGCTCTTGGGGAACTCAGGGCGTTCCTAAAGGGACTGGGGAAAACCGATAAACTCATCTTT.

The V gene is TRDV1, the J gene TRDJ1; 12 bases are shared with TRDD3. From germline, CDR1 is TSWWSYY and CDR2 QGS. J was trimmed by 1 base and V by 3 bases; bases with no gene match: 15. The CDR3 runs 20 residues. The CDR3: CALGDQHSTGGYLSTDKLIF. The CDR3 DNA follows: TGTGCTCTTGGGGACCAACATTCCACTGGGGGATACCTCTCCACCGATAAACTCATCTTT.

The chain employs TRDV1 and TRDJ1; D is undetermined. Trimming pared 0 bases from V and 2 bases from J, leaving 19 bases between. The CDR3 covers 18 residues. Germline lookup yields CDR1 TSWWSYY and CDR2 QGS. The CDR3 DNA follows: TGTGCTCTTGGGGAACTCCCCCGACGAGCCTGGTGGACCGATAAACTCATCTTT. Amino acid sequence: CALGELPRRAWWTDKLIF.

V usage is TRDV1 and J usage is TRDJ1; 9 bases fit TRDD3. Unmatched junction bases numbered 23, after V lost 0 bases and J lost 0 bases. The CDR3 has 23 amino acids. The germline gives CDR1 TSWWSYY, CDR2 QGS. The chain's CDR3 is CALGELELPSQDRGYDYTDKLIF. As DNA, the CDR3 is TGTGCTCTTGGGGAACTTGAACTTCCTAGCCAAGATCGGGGATACGATTACACCGATAAACTCATCTTT.

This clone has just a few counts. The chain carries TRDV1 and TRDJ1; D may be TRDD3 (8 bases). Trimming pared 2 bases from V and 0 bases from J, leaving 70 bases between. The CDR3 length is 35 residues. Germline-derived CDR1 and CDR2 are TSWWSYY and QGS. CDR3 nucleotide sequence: TGTGCTCTTGGGGAATGGTGTGGACCCCGACGGTTGCGGACGGGTTCCTACGGGGCCACAAGTGAGGGATACGCTGCGCCGGGCTACACCGATAAACTCATCTTT. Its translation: CALGEWCGPRRLRTGSYGATSEGYAAPGYTDKLIF.

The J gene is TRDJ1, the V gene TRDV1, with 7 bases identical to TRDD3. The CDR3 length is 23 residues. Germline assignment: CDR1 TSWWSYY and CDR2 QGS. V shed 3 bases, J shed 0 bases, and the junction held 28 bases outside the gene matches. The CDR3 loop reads CALGESGLLKGLGPNRYTDKLIF. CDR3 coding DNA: TGTGCTCTTGGGGAGTCCGGCCTTCTTAAGGGACTGGGGCCCAACAGGTACACCGATAAACTCATCTTT.